This TCR beta chain originates from a study of identifying expanded T cells in peripheral blood. General study findings and limits: Technical replicates showed roughly 1.2 changed clones; roughly two weeks roughly 15; four weeks 19. Clone count variance between roughly two-week samples rose with total template count.

The V gene end was trimmed by 4 bases and the J gene end by 3 bases; junction bases not matched to a gene: 11. The CDR3 runs to 16 residues. CDR1 SEHNR and CDR2 FQNEAQ come from the germline V gene (reference sequence). No infections or other immune events were documented during collection. Sequencing used immunoSEQ multiplex PCR; TCRdb keeps in-frame clones, though not all of them. The sample lists tens of thousands of clones, around 84% seen once, with about 19% in the top ten. A word on this clone: Its antigen remains unknown.

The chain employs TRBV7-9 and TRBJ2-7, with 8 bases matching TRBD2. The sequenced sample was blood. The sequence derives from a person between 18 and 75 years old in good health. Here the CDR3 reads CASSSTSGRAFYEQYF. DNA for the CDR3: TGTGCCAGCAGCTCCACCAGCGGGAGAGCTTTCTACGAGCAGTACTTC.